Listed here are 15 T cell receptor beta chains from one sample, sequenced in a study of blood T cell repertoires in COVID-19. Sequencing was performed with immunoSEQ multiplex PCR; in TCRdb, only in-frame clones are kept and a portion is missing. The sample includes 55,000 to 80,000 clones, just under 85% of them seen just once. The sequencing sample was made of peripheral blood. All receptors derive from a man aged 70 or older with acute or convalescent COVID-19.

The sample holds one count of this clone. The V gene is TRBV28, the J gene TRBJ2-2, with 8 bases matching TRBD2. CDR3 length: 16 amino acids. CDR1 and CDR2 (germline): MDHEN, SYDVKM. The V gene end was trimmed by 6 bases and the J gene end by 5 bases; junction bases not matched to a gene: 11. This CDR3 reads CASRPSRIAGTGELFF. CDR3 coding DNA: TGTGCCAGCAGGCCAAGCCGGATAGCGGGAACCGGGGAGCTGTTTTTT.

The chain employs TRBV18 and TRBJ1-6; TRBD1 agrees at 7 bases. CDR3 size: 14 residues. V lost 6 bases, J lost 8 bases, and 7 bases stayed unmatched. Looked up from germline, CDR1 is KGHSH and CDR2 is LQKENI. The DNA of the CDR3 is TGTGCCAGCTCCAACAACAGGGGAGATTCACCCCTCCACTTT. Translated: CASSNNRGDSPLHF.

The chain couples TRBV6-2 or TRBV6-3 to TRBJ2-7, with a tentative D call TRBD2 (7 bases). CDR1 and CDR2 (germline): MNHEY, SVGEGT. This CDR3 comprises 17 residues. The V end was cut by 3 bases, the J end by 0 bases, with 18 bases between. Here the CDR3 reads CASSYRGTKRGSYEQYF. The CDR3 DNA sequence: TGTGCCAGCAGTTATAGGGGGACTAAGCGGGGCTCCTACGAGCAGTACTTC.

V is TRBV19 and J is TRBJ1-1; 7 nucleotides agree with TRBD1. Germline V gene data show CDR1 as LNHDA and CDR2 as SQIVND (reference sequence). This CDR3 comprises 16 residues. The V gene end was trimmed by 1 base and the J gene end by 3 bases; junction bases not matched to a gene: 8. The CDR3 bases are TGTGCCAGTAGTATAGCGAAGGGGGCGAAGGACACTGAAGCTTTCTTT. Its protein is CASSIAKGAKDTEAFF.

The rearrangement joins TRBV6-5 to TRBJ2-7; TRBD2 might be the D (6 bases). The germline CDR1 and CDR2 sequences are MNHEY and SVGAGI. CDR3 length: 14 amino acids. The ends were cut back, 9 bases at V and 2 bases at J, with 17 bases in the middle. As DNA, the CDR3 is TGTGCCAGTCGTGGGTCGGGACTCGCCTACGAGCAGTACTTC. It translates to CASRGSGLAYEQYF.

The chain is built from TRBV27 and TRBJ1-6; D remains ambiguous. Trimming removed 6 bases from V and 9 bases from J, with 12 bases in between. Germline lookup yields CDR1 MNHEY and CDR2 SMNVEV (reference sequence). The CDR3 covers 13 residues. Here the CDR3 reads CASRFQASSPLHF. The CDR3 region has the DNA TGTGCCAGCAGGTTCCAGGCTTCTTCACCCCTCCACTTT.

CDR3 region: CASSVDTGYNQPQHF. The CDR3 DNA reads TGTGCCAGCAGCGTGGATACAGGGTACAATCAGCCCCAGCATTTT. This chain joins TRBV9 and TRBJ1-5; a weak D match, TRBD1 (6 bases). Germline CDR1 SGDLS, CDR2 YYNGEE. There are 15 residues in the CDR3. V gave up 2 bases and J gave up 3 bases, with 12 bases separating them. The whole variable domain, remainder taken from reference TRBV9 and TRBJ1-5, is DSGVTQTPKHLITATGQRVTLRCSPRSGDLSVYWYQQSLDQGLQFLIQYYNGEERAKGNILERFSAQQFPDLHSELNLSSLELGDSALYFCASSVDTGYNQPQHFGDGTRLSIL.

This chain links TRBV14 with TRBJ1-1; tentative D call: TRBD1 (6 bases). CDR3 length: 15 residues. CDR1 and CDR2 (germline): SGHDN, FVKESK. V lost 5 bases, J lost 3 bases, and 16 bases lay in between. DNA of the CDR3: TGTGCCAGCAGCGATCTAATGGGACAATACACTGAAGCTTTCTTT. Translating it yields CASSDLMGQYTEAFF.

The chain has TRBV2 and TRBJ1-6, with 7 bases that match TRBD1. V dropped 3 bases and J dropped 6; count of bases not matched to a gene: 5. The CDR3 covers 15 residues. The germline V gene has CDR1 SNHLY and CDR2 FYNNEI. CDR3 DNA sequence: TGTGCCAGCAGTGACCCCCAGGGGGGTAATTCACCCCTCCACTTT. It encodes CASSDPQGGNSPLHF.

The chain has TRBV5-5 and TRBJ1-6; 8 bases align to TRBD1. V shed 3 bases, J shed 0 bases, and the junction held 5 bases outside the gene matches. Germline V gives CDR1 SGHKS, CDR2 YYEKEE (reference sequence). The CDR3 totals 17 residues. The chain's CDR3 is CASSWDRLSSYNSPLHF. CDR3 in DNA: TGTGCCAGCAGCTGGGACAGGCTGAGCTCCTATAATTCACCCCTCCACTTT.

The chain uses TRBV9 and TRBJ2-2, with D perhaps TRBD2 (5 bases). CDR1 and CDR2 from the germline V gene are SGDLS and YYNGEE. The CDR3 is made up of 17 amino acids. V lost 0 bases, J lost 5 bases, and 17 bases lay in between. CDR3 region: CASSVASSPSGTGELFF. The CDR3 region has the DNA TGTGCCAGCAGCGTAGCCTCTAGCCCATCCGGGACCGGGGAGCTGTTTTTT. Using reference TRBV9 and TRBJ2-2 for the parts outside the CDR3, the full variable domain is DSGVTQTPKHLITATGQRVTLRCSPRSGDLSVYWYQQSLDQGLQFLIQYYNGEERAKGNILERFSAQQFPDLHSELNLSSLELGDSALYFCASSVASSPSGTGELFFGEGSRLTVL.

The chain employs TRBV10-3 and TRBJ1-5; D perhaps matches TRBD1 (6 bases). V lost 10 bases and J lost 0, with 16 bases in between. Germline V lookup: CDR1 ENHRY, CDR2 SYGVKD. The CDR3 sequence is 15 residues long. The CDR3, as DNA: TGTGCCACCCGGGGGGCCTCCTATAGCAATCAGCCCCAGCATTTT. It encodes CATRGASYSNQPQHF.

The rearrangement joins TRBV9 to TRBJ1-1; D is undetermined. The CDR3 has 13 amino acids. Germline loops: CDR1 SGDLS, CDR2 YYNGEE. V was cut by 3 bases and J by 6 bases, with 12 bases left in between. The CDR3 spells CASSAHERAEAFF. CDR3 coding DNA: TGTGCCAGCAGCGCTCATGAGCGGGCTGAAGCTTTCTTT.

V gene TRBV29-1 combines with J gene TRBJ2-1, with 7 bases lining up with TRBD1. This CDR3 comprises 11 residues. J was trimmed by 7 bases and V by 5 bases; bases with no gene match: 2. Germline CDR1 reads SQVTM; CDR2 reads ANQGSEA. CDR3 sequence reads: CSVKQGNEQFF. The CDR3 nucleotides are TGCAGCGTTAAACAGGGGAATGAGCAGTTCTTC.

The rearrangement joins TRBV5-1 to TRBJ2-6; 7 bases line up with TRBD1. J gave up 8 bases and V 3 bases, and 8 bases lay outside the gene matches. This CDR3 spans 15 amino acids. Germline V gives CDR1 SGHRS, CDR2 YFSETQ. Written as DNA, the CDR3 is TGCGCCAGCAGCTCCCCGGACAGGCAATCCAACGTCCTGACTTTC. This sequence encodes CASSSPDRQSNVLTF.